These 30 T cell receptor beta chains were all obtained from the same sample, sequenced in a study of cytomegalovirus exposure and HLA in healthy donors. This PCR relied on a set of 60 Vbeta primers and 13 Jbeta primers. Assay: immunoSEQ multiplex PCR; the TCRdb copy retains only in-frame clones and omits some. The data contain 95,000 to 150,000 clones, around 70% of them singletons. The specimen sequenced was PBMCs. These receptors were taken from a woman in her forties in good health and CMV-seronegative.

This chain uses TRBV30 with TRBJ2-7; D gene uncertain. The V and J ends lost 3 bases and 4 bases respectively, with 7 bases between them. CDR1 and CDR2 (germline): GTSNPN, SVGIG (reference sequence). The CDR3 length is 11 residues. Here the CDR3 DNA reads TGTGCCTGGAGAAAGCAATACGAGCAGTACTTC. This gives the protein CAWRKQYEQYF.

CDR3 coding DNA: TGTGCCAGCAGCTTCGGTCTCGTAGATGAGCAGTTCTTC. Encoded protein: CASSFGLVDEQFF. V gene TRBV7-2 combines with J gene TRBJ2-1, with D uncertain. Trimming stripped 3 bases from V and 8 bases from J, with 11 bases between. The CDR3 loop spans 13 amino acids. The germline V gene has CDR1 SGHTA and CDR2 FQGNSA.

The genes are TRBV10-3 and TRBJ1-2; D is perhaps TRBD1 (5 bases). This CDR3 region has 14 residues. Germline V lookup: CDR1 ENHRY, CDR2 SYGVKD. Trimming left V 6 bases short and J 1 base short, with 12 bases between. This chain's CDR3 is CAISATERNYGYTF. The CDR3 DNA reads TGTGCCATCAGCGCGACAGAGCGTAACTATGGCTACACCTTC.

Only a few counts were recorded for this clone. A junction boundary mismatches the germline segment, possibly from a read error. The chain carries TRBV2 and TRBJ2-4; TRBD2 might be the D (7 bases). The CDR3 has 14 amino acids. The germline CDR1 and CDR2 sequences are SNHLY and FYNNEI. The CDR3 nucleotides are TGTGCCAGCAACGGGGGGCAAGCCAAAAACAGTCAGTACTTC. This sequence encodes CASNGGQAKNSQYF.

The CDR3 here is CAVTDRRRNTGELFF. The CDR3 region has the DNA TGTGCCGTCACGGATAGGAGGAGGAACACCGGGGAGCTGTTTTTT. V and J are TRBV10-3 and TRBJ2-2, with D possibly matching TRBD2 (5 bases). Per the germline V gene, CDR1 is ENHRY and CDR2 is SYGVKD. The V end lost 11 bases, the J end lost 1 base, and 17 bases lay between the germline ends. The CDR3 extends over 15 amino acids.

This chain uses TRBV28 with TRBJ1-5; 7 bases match TRBD1. Germline trimming cut 5 bases from V and 2 bases from J; bases unmatched to any gene: 3. Germline lookup yields CDR1 MDHEN and CDR2 SYDVKM. The length of the CDR3 is 14 residues. CDR3 DNA: TGTGCCAGCAGTGCCGGACAGGGCAATCAGCCCCAGCATTTT. Its protein product is CASSAGQGNQPQHF.

Regarding this clone: Other DNA sequences in the sample encode the same CDR3. The DNA of the CDR3 is TGTGCCAGCAGCCTTCCCGGTTATAGCAATCAGCCCCAGCATTTT. Protein: CASSLPGYSNQPQHF. The chain combines TRBV28 with TRBJ1-5, with D unresolved. The CDR3 runs 15 residues. V lost 6 bases, J lost 0 bases, and 12 bases lay in between. Germline CDR1 is MDHEN and CDR2 is SYDVKM.

The chain links TRBV7-2 to TRBJ2-7, with D possibly matching TRBD1 (5 bases). The CDR3 has 15 residues. V gave up 0 bases and J gave up 4 bases, with 13 bases separating them. Germline V gene sequence: CDR1 SGHTA, CDR2 FQGNSA. The chain's CDR3 is CASSLAPGRTYEQYF. CDR3 coding DNA: TGTGCCAGCAGCTTAGCACCGGGCCGGACATACGAGCAGTACTTC.

This clone was detected a few times. The genes are TRBV7-9 and TRBJ2-7; the D gene is possibly TRBD1 (5 bases). Trimming removed 7 bases at V and 5 bases at J, with 15 bases between. CDR3 length: 13 amino acids. The germline CDR1 and CDR2 sequences are SEHNR and FQNEAQ (reference sequence). Written as DNA, the CDR3 is TGTGCCAGCACCTTGCAGGGAACCCACGAGCAGTACTTC. It translates to CASTLQGTHEQYF.

The V call is TRBV5-6, the J call TRBJ2-1; 8 bases line up with TRBD1. With V trimmed by 5 bases and J by 5 bases, 9 bases remained unmatched. The CDR3 is 15 amino acids. Germline-derived CDR1 and CDR2 are SGHDT and YYEEEE. The chain's CDR3 is CASSRRQGRHNEQFF. Here the CDR3 DNA reads TGTGCCAGCAGTCGCCGACAGGGGAGGCACAATGAGCAGTTCTTC.

This sequence joins TRBV13 and TRBJ1-6; D is unclear. Germline CDR1 is PRHDT and CDR2 is FYEKMQ (reference sequence). The length of the CDR3 is 14 residues. The V gene lost 0 bases and the J gene lost 9 bases, with 9 bases spanning the gap. CDR3 residues: CASSLGQLRSPLHF. The CDR3 DNA is TGTGCCAGCAGCTTAGGACAGCTCCGTTCACCCCTCCACTTT. Supplemented by reference TRBV13 and TRBJ1-6, the full variable domain reads AAGVIQSPRHLIKEKRETATLKCYPIPRHDTVYWYQQGPGQDPQFLISFYEKMQSDKGSIPDRFSAQQFSDYHSELNMSSLELGDSALYFCASSLGQLRSPLHFGNGTRLTVT.

J is TRBJ2-2 and V is TRBV18; D unclear. V dropped 2 bases and J dropped 9 bases, with 13 bases sitting between them. The CDR3 sequence is 14 residues long. Germline CDR1 reads KGHSH; CDR2 reads LQKENI. CDR3 nucleotides: TGTGCCAGCTCACCAGAGGAGCGTGCCAGGGAGCTGTTTTTT. This encodes CASSPEERARELFF.

The J gene is TRBJ2-1, the V gene TRBV9, with TRBD1 as a possible D gene (5 bases). CDR3 size: 13 residues. V was pared by 4 bases and J by 7 bases, with 12 bases between. Per the germline V gene, CDR1 is SGDLS and CDR2 is YYNGEE. CDR3 in amino acids: CASSKRPGNEQFF. CDR3 coding DNA: TGTGCCAGCAGCAAGAGGCCAGGGAATGAGCAGTTCTTC.

The chain carries TRBV7-9 and TRBJ1-1; a weak D match, TRBD1 (5 bases). Germline V gene lookup returns CDR1 SEHNR and CDR2 FQNEAQ (reference sequence). Trimming pared 6 bases from V and 10 bases from J, leaving 24 bases between. CDR3 length: 15 residues. The CDR3 loop reads CASRQLAGIGGRAFF. CDR3 DNA sequence: TGTGCCAGCAGGCAATTAGCCGGGATTGGGGGGAGAGCTTTCTTT.

The table lists this clone with a count of one. V and J are TRBV18 and TRBJ2-7, with 8 positions matching TRBD2. From germline, CDR1 is KGHSH and CDR2 LQKENI. The V gene end was trimmed by 0 bases and the J gene end by 8 bases; junction bases not matched to a gene: 9. This CDR3 contains 15 residues. In nucleotides, the CDR3 is TGTGCCAGCTCACCACCGGACGCGGGAGGCGGGAAGCAGTACTTC. Translated, it gives CASSPPDAGGGKQYF.

This clone occurred many times. This rearrangement joins TRBV4-1 to TRBJ2-1, with a weak D call TRBD1 (9 bases). CDR3 length: 17 amino acids. Germline-derived CDR1 and CDR2 are MGHRA and YSYEKL. V lost 1 base and J 9 bases, leaving 22 bases between the germline ends. The DNA for the CDR3 is TGCGCCAGCAGCCAAGGGACAGGGGCCCGGGGGGGCGGTGAGCAGTTCTTC. It yields the protein CASSQGTGARGGGEQFF.

The chain links TRBV11-2 to TRBJ2-3, with 16 bases lining up with TRBD2. V gave up 5 bases and J gave up 6 bases; unmatched junction bases: 8. Per the germline V gene, CDR1 is SGHAT and CDR2 is FQNNGV. The CDR3 has 17 residues. The CDR3 coding sequence is TGTGCCAGCAGCCCCGGGACTAGCGGGGGGGCATATGATACGCAGTATTTT. Translated, it gives CASSPGTSGGAYDTQYF. The entire variable domain, with the rest obtained from reference TRBV11-2 and TRBJ2-3, is as follows: EAGVAQSPRYKIIEKRQSVAFWCNPISGHATLYWYQQILGQGPKLLIQFQNNGVVDDSQLPKDRFSAERLKGVDSTLKIQPAKLEDSAVYLCASSPGTSGGAYDTQYFGPGTRLTVL.

The V call is TRBV19, the J call TRBJ1-1; D gene ambiguous. Deletions cut 6 bases from V and 1 base from J, with 12 bases between. Germline assignment: CDR1 LNHDA and CDR2 SQIVND (reference sequence). The CDR3 runs 14 residues. In DNA form, the CDR3 reads TGTGCCAGTAGATCAACAGAACGGAACACTGAAGCTTTCTTT. Its protein product is CASRSTERNTEAFF.

To note about this clone: Other nucleotide sequences in the sample specify the same CDR3. The gene calls are TRBV28 and TRBJ1-2, with D hard to call. The germline CDR1 and CDR2 sequences are MDHEN and SYDVKM. This CDR3 has 12 residues. Trimming pared 1 base from V and 3 bases from J, leaving 3 bases between. The CDR3 is CASSLSDYGYTF. For the CDR3, the DNA is TGTGCCAGCAGTTTATCGGACTATGGCTACACCTTC.

The chain couples TRBV7-2 to TRBJ2-2; 8 bases agree with TRBD2. The germline gives CDR1 SGHTA, CDR2 FQGNSA. The CDR3 has 16 residues. After removal of 5 bases from V and 4 bases from J, the junction contained 9 bases not matched to a gene. The CDR3 region is CASSPQAGAGTGELFF. The CDR3 nucleotides read TGTGCCAGCAGCCCCCAAGCGGGGGCGGGCACCGGGGAGCTGTTTTTT.

The gene calls are TRBV19 and TRBJ2-3, with 7 nucleotides matching TRBD1. The CDR3 totals 15 residues. Germline V CDR1 and CDR2: LNHDA, SQIVND (reference sequence). Trimming took 1 base from V and 0 from J; bases not matched to a gene: 1. The chain's CDR3 is CASSIGQGSTDTQYF. CDR3 coding DNA: TGTGCCAGTAGTATAGGACAGGGCAGCACAGATACGCAGTATTTT.

The V call is TRBV4-3, the J call TRBJ2-5; 8 bases line up with TRBD1. CDR1 is LGHNA, CDR2 YSLEER, per germline. The CDR3 loop spans 16 amino acids. The V gene end was trimmed by 5 bases and the J gene end by 0 bases; junction bases not matched to a gene: 8. As DNA, the CDR3 is TGCGCCAGCAGCACCAACTACAGGGGGAACCAAGAGACCCAGTACTTC. It codes for CASSTNYRGNQETQYF.

This clone has only a few counts. The chain has TRBV9 and TRBJ2-1; no firm D call. This CDR3 has 15 residues. Trimming stripped 4 bases from V and 1 base from J, with 12 bases between. Germline assignment: CDR1 SGDLS and CDR2 YYNGEE. DNA of the CDR3: TGTGCCAGCAGCCCCGACATGGATTCCTACAATGAGCAGTTCTTC. Its protein is CASSPDMDSYNEQFF.

V gene TRBV4-3 combines with J gene TRBJ1-6; the D is unclear. V shed 1 base and J shed 0 bases, with 7 bases lying between them. CDR3 size: 16 residues. Germline V gene sequence: CDR1 LGHNA, CDR2 YSLEER. The CDR3 sequence is CASSQASYSYNSPLHF. The CDR3 DNA reads as TGCGCCAGCAGCCAAGCCTCGTACTCCTATAATTCACCCCTCCACTTT.

The CDR3 reads CASSLLLAGRTSGANVLTF. The CDR3 DNA follows: TGTGCCAGCAGCTTACTACTAGCGGGAAGAACCTCTGGGGCCAACGTCCTGACTTTC. The chain uses TRBV7-2 and TRBJ2-6; TRBD2 matches 10 bases. The V segment lost 2 bases and the J segment 0 bases; nucleotides outside the gene matches: 7. There are 19 residues in the CDR3. CDR1 and CDR2 (germline): SGHTA, FQGNSA.

The gene calls are TRBV5-8 and TRBJ2-3; 7 nucleotides line up with TRBD1. Losses at the gene ends were 1 base for V and 4 bases for J; bases not matched to a gene: 9. Germline V gene data show CDR1 as SGHTS and CDR2 as YDEGEE. The CDR3 sequence is 16 residues long. The CDR3 protein is CASSLFIGQGADTQYF. As DNA, the CDR3 is TGTGCCAGCAGCTTGTTTATCGGGCAGGGGGCAGATACGCAGTATTTT.

This chain links TRBV7-2 with TRBJ1-4; 7 bases map to TRBD1. The CDR3 sequence is 16 residues long. V was pared by 1 base and J by 5 bases, with 7 bases of the junction left unmatched. Germline V gives CDR1 SGHTA, CDR2 FQGNSA. CDR3 DNA sequence: TGTGCCAGCAGCTTAGATACAGGGGCGATAAATGAAAAACTGTTTTTT. This translates into CASSLDTGAINEKLFF.

The chain uses TRBV2 and TRBJ1-6, with D perhaps TRBD1 (6 bases). Per the germline V gene, CDR1 is SNHLY and CDR2 is FYNNEI. V lost 9 bases to trimming and J lost 7 bases, with 19 bases between them. This CDR3 has 15 residues. The chain's CDR3 is CARSMYRDVNSPLHF. DNA of the CDR3: TGTGCCAGGAGCATGTACAGGGATGTAAATTCACCCCTCCACTTT. Full variable domain (rest looked up from reference TRBV2 and TRBJ1-6): EPEVTQTPSHQVTQMGQEVILRCVPISNHLYFYWYRQILGQKVEFLVSFYNNEISEKSEIFDDQFSVERPDGSNFTLKIRSTKLEDSAMYFCARSMYRDVNSPLHFGNGTRLTVT.

The chain uses TRBV9 and TRBJ2-5; 7 nucleotides line up with TRBD2. TRBJ2-7 explains the end of the DNA better; the J call may be wrong. The CDR3 contains 12 residues. From germline, CDR1 is SGDLS and CDR2 YYNGEE. The CDR3: CASGSGNHEQYF. The CDR3 DNA sequence: TGTGCCAGCGGGAGCGGGAACCACGAGCAGTACTTC.

The V call is TRBV6-1, the J call TRBJ1-1; D gene unclear. The CDR3 consists of 15 residues. Per the germline V gene, CDR1 is MNHNS and CDR2 is SASEGT. The germline V and J ends were trimmed by 4 bases and 1 base, with 13 bases remaining between them. The CDR3 is CASSGEVGRNTEAFF. CDR3 DNA: TGTGCCAGCAGTGGCGAGGTAGGAAGGAACACTGAAGCTTTCTTT.